This T cell receptor beta chain originates from a study of cytomegalovirus exposure and HLA in healthy donors. Primers: 60 Vbeta forward and 13 Jbeta reverse. Libraries were prepared by immunoSEQ multiplex PCR; TCRdb keeps only in-frame clonotypes and omits some of them. The top ten clones hold 1.9% of a sample with 150,000 to 200,000 clones, around 80% of them seen once. This CDR3 is 14 amino acids long. V dropped 4 bases and J dropped 7 bases, with 17 bases sitting between them. CDR1 SGHTA and CDR2 FQGNSA come from the germline V gene. The receptor comes from a woman aged 30 to 39 in good health and CMV-seronegative. The specimen was PBMCs. The J gene is TRBJ2-7, the V gene TRBV7-2; D gene ambiguous. The CDR3: CASSSPGPLNEQYF. CDR3 DNA sequence: TGTGCCAGCAGCTCCCCGGGTCCCTTGAATGAGCAGTACTTC.